This T cell receptor beta chain was obtained from a study of blood T cell repertoires in COVID-19. Study-level background: T cells, B-cell-depleted T cells, or PBMCs supplied cDNA or gDNA.

Per the original methods: Reference gene primer amplification yielded estimated nucleated cell counts. Data came from immunoSEQ multiplex PCR; TCRdb stores just in-frame clones and leaves some out. V and J calls and clone size are as listed in that table; D and trimming were resolved from the DNA. The top ten hold approximately 0.8% of the sample, which has 200,000 to 300,000 clones, around 90% seen once. J lost 9 bases, V lost 2 bases, and 8 bases had no gene match. This CDR3 comprises 17 residues. Germline V gene sequence: CDR1 SNHLY, CDR2 FYNNEI. It was during active infection that Seattle patients were enrolled and then longitudinally followed.

V and J are TRBV2 and TRBJ1-6; 12 bases are a match to TRBD1. The specimen sequenced was peripheral blood. This clonotype originated in a young man with COVID-19, enrolled during active disease. The CDR3 bases are TGTGCCAGCAGTGAACGCGGGACAGGGGGCGGACGTTCACCCCTCCACTTT. This sequence encodes CASSERGTGGGRSPLHF.